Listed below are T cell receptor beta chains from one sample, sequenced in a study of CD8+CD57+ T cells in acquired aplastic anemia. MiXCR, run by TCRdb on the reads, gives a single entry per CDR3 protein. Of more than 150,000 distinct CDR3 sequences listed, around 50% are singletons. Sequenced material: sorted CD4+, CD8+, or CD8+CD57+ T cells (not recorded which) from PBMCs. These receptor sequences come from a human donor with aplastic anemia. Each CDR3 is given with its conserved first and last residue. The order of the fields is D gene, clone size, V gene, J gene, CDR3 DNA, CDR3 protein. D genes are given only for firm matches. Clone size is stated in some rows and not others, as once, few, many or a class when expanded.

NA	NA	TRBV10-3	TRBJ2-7	TGTGCCATCAGCTCGGGGGACGGCAGCTCCTACGAGCAGTACTTC	CAISSGDGSSYEQYF
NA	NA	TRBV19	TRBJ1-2	TGTGCCAGTAGTGTACCGGGCGGAACCAGTGGTGGCTACACCTTC	CASSVPGGTSGGYTF
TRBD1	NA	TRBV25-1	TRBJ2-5	TGTGCCAGCAGTTTAGCGGACAGGGGGAACCAAGAGACCCAGTACTTC	CASSLADRGNQETQYF
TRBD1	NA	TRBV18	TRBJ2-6	TGTGCCAGCTCAAAACCGGGACAGGGACTCTCTGGGGCCAACGTCCTGACTTTC	CASSKPGQGLSGANVLTF
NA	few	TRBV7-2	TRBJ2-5	TGTGCCAGCACCCACGGACGTCAAGAGACCCAGTACTTC	CASTHGRQETQYF
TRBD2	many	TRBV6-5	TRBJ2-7	TGTGCCAGCAGTCCAGCGGGGTCAAACGAGCAGTACTTC	CASSPAGSNEQYF
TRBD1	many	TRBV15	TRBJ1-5	TGTGCCACAAGCACCGGGACAGTTAATCAGCCCCAGCATTTT	CATSTGTVNQPQHF
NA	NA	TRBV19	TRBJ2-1	TGTGCCAGTAGTATAGATCTCGAAAGCGGAAATGAGCAGTTCTTC	CASSIDLESGNEQFF
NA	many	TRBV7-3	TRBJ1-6	TGTGCCAGCAGCTTATTGGGAGGGGATAATTCACCCCTCCACTTT	CASSLLGGDNSPLHF
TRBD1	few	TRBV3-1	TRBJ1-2	TGTGCCAGCAGCCAGGTACAGGGGTATGGCTACACCTTC	CASSQVQGYGYTF
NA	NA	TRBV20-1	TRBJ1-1	TGCAGTGCGACGATGACAGGGAACACTGAAGCTTTCTTT	CSATMTGNTEAFF
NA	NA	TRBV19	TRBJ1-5	TGTGCCAGTAGTGACAAGGGCGATCAGCCCCAGCATTTT	CASSDKGDQPQHF
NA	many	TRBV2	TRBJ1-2	TGTGCCAGCATGAATATGGGACTGTATGGCTACACCTTC	CASMNMGLYGYTF
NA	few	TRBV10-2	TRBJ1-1	TGCGCCAGCAGGGGACCGGGGGGCACTGAAGCTTTCTTT	CASRGPGGTEAFF
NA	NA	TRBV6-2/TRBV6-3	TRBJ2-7	TGTGCCGGGGGACCAAACTACGAGCAGTACTTC	CAGGPNYEQYF
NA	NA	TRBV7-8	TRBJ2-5	TGTGCCAGCAGCTTCGAACGGGAGACCCAGTACTTC	CASSFERETQYF
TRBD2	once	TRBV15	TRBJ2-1	TGTGCCACCAGCAGACCGGGACTAGCGGACGACAATGAGCAGTTCTTC	CATSRPGLADDNEQFF
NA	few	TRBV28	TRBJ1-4	TGTGCCAGCAGTTTGAGAGCCCCTGCAACTAATGAAAAACTGTTTTTT	CASSLRAPATNEKLFF
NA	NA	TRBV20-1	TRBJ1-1	TGCAGTGCTAGAAGAGGTGGTAACACTGAAGCTTTCTTT	CSARRGGNTEAFF
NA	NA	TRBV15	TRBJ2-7	TGTGCCACCAGCAGAGAAGGTCGAAGCGGAGACGAGCAGTACTTC	CATSREGRSGDEQYF
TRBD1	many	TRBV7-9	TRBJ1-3	TGTGCCAGCAGCCGGGACAGGGGCTCTGGAAACACCATATATTTT	CASSRDRGSGNTIYF
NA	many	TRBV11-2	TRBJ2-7	TGTGCCAGCAGCTTAGGAGATCGAACAGGGTACGTTTACTTC	CASSLGDRTGYVYF
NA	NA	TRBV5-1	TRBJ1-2	TGCGCCAGCAGCCCGGACAGTCCCAAGTTCATTGGTGGCTACACCTTC	CASSPDSPKFIGGYTF
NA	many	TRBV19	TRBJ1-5	TGTGCCAGTAGTATTAGGGCAGGGTTCGATCAGCCCCAGCATTTT	CASSIRAGFDQPQHF
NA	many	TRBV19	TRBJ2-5	TGTGCCAGTAGTATGTGGTCAGGGAGCGACCCGGGAGCCCAAGAGACCCAGTACTTC	CASSMWSGSDPGAQETQYF
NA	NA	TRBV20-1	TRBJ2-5	TGCAGTGCTAGAGAAGGGAAGGCCCAAGAGACCCAGTACTTC	CSAREGKAQETQYF
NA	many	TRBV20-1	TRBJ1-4	TGCAGTGCTACCGGGGCTAATGAAAAACTGTTTTTT	CSATGANEKLFF
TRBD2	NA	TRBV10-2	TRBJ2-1	TGCGCCAGCAGTGCGGGGGGGCACAATGAGCAGTTCTTC	CASSAGGHNEQFF
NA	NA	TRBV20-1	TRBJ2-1	TGCAGTGCCGCTGCACAGGAGGCTAGCTCCTACAATGAGCAGTTCTTC	CSAAAQEASSYNEQFF
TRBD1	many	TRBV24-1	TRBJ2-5	TGTGCCACCAGTGATAGGAACAGGGGGGTCGAAGAGACCCAGTACTTC	CATSDRNRGVEETQYF
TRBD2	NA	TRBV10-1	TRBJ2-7	TGCGCCAGGAGGGGCGGGAGCTCCTACGAGCAGTACTTC	CARRGGSSYEQYF
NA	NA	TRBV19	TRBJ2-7	TGTGCCAGTAGTCCCCGCGGGCTAGTAGGTTACGAGCAGTACTTC	CASSPRGLVGYEQYF
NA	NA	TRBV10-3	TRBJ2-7	TGTGCCATCAGTGGGGGCTTCCCCCCATACGAGCAGTACTTC	CAISGGFPPYEQYF
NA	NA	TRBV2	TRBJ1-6	TGTGCCAGCAGGGGGAACTTTAATTCACCCCTCCACTTT	CASRGNFNSPLHF
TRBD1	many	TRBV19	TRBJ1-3	TGTGCCACGGGGACAGGAAGCTCTGGAAACACCATATATTTT	CATGTGSSGNTIYF
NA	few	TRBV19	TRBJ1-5	TGTGCCAGTAGTATGTGGCGGGATCAGCCCCAGCATTTT	CASSMWRDQPQHF
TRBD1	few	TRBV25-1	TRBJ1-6	TGTGCCAGCAGCTGGACAGGAGCTAATTCACCCCTCCACTTT	CASSWTGANSPLHF
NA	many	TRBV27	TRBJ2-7	TGTGCCAGCAGTTTACGACAGAACTACGAGCAGTACTTC	CASSLRQNYEQYF
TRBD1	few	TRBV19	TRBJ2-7	TGTGCCAGTAGTACGGGGACAGGTAGCGAGCAGTACTTC	CASSTGTGSEQYF
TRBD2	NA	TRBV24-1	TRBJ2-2	TGTGCCACCAGTGATGGAGCGGGGGCTAGTGACACCGGGGAGCTGTTTTTT	CATSDGAGASDTGELFF